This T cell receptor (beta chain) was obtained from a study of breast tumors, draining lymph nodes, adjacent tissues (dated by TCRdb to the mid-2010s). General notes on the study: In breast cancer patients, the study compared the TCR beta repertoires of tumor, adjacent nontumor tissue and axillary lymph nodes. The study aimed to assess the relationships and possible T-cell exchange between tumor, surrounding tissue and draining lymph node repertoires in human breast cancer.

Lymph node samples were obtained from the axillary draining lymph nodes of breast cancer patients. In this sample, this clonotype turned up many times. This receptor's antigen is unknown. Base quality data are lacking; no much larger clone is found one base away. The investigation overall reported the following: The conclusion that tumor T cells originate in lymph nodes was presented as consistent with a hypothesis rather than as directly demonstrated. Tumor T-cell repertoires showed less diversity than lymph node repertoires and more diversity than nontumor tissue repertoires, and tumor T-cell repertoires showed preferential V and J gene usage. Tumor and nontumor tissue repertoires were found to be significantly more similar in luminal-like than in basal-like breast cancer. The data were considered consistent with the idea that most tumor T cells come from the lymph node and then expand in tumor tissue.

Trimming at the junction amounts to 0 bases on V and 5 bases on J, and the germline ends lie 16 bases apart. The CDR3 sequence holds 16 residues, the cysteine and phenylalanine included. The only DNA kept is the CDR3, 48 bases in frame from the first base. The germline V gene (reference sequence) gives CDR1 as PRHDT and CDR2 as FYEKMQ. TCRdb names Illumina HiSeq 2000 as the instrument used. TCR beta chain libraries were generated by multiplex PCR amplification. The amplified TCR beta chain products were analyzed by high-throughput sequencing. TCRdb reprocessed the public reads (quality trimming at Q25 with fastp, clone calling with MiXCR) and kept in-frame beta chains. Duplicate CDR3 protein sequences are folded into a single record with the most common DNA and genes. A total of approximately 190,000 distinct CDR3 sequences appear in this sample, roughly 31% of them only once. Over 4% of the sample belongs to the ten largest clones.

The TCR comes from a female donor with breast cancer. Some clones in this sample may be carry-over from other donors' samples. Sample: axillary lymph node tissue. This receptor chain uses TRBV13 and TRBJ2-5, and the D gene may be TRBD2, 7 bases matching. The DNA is TGTGCCAGCAGCTTAGGTGGTGGCGGGGGCTGGGAGACCCAGTACTTC. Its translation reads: CASSLGGGGGWETQYF.